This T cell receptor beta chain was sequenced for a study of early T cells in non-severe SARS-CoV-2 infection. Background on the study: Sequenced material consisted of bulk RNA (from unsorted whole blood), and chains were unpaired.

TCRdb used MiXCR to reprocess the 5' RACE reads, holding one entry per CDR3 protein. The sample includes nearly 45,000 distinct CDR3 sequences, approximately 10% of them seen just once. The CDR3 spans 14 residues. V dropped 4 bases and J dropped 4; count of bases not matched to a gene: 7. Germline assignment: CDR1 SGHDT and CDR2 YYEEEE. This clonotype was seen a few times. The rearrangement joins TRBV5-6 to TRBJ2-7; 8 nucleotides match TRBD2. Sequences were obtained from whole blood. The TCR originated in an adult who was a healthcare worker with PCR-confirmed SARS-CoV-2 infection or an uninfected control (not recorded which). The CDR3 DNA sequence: TGTGCCAGCAGCCGTTCGGGAGGGAGGTACGAGCAGTACTTC. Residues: CASSRSGGRYEQYF.